Below, 30 T cell receptor beta chains from the same sample are listed, as sequenced in a study of beta chain features in type 1 diabetes. Reverse transcribing all isolated RNA meant expressed TCRB transcripts were sequenced. Profiled with immunoSEQ multiplex PCR; TCRdb holds only in-frame clones, not every one. Of 600,000 to 650,000 clones detected, roughly 16% appear once; the ten largest clones hold about 0.087%. Sequencing was done on a sample of naive CD4+ T cells from blood. These receptors were collected from a man aged 18 to 35 in good health.

In its sample, this clone was seen a few times. The chain uses TRBV19 and TRBJ1-5; no reliable D call. V was trimmed by 1 base and J by 7 bases, leaving 5 bases between them. Germline assignment: CDR1 LNHDA and CDR2 SQIVND (reference sequence). The CDR3 is made up of 12 amino acids. In DNA form, the CDR3 reads TGTGCCAGTAGTATAGCCCTCCAGCCCCAGCATTTT. This gives the protein CASSIALQPQHF.

In its sample, this clone was seen a few times. The V and J genes are TRBV28 and TRBJ1-2; TRBD1 matches at 11 bases. Germline assignment: CDR1 MDHEN and CDR2 SYDVKM. This CDR3 is 14 amino acids long. Trimming took 10 bases from V and 7 from J; bases not matched to a gene: 11. The CDR3 region has the DNA TGTGCCACCGGACAGGGGGCGAGGGCAGCTGGCTACACCTTC. This encodes CATGQGARAAGYTF.

This clone was recorded a few times. The V gene is TRBV10-3, the J gene TRBJ1-5, with TRBD1 matching 7 bases. Looked up from germline, CDR1 is ENHRY and CDR2 is SYGVKD. There are 15 residues in the CDR3. With 6 bases clipped from V and 4 bases from J, the junction kept 9 bases outside the gene matches. CDR3 amino acids: CAISEGGGSNQPQHF. As DNA, the CDR3 is TGTGCCATCAGCGAAGGAGGGGGCTCTAATCAGCCCCAGCATTTT.

This clone appeared a few times. V and J are TRBV10-3 and TRBJ1-3; 7 bases are a match to TRBD1. The CDR3 is made up of 15 amino acids. V trimming: 10 bases; J trimming: 2 bases; junction bases outside the gene matches: 11. Per germline, CDR1 ENHRY and CDR2 SYGVKD. The CDR3: CAKAQGKVAGNTIYF. The CDR3 nucleotides read TGTGCCAAGGCACAGGGGAAGGTGGCTGGAAACACCATATATTTT.

About this clone itself: Other DNA sequences in this sample translate to the same CDR3. The chain is built from TRBV7-9 and TRBJ2-2; D gene uncertain. The CDR3 sequence is 13 residues long. Germline V CDR1 and CDR2: SEHNR, FQNEAQ (reference sequence). V was trimmed by 1 base and J by 4 bases, leaving 4 bases between them. CDR3 residues: CASSLEGTGELFF. The CDR3 region has the DNA TGTGCCAGCAGCTTAGAAGGCACCGGGGAGCTGTTTTTT.

This clone was seen many times. This same CDR3 is encoded by further DNA sequences in the sample. The genes are TRBV28 and TRBJ2-7; D uncertain. The CDR3 is 11 residues long. CDR1 is MDHEN and CDR2 is SYDVKM in the germline V gene. The germline V and J ends were trimmed by 2 bases and 4 bases, with 3 bases remaining between them. The CDR3 loop is CASSLGYEQYF. Written as DNA, the CDR3 is TGTGCCAGCAGTTTAGGGTACGAGCAGTACTTC.

This clone has just a few counts. Within the sample, other DNA sequences also encode this same CDR3. The rearrangement uses TRBV6-5 and TRBJ1-1; a weak D match, TRBD1 (5 bases). V lost 2 bases and J lost 1, with 5 bases in between. The CDR3 is 13 residues long. Germline V gives CDR1 MNHEY, CDR2 SVGAGI. The CDR3 DNA reads TGTGCCAGCAGTTACGGACAGAACACTGAAGCTTTCTTT. Protein sequence: CASSYGQNTEAFF.

The V gene is TRBV6-5, the J gene TRBJ1-1; no clear D. The CDR3 runs 16 residues. The ends were cut back, 4 bases at V and 2 bases at J, with 17 bases in the middle. Germline V gene data show CDR1 as MNHEY and CDR2 as SVGAGI. The CDR3 region is CASSSRGQRANTEAFF. The CDR3 DNA sequence: TGTGCCAGCAGTTCCCGTGGCCAACGGGCTAACACTGAAGCTTTCTTT.

Concerning this clone itself: A read error is possible here, since a much larger clone lies one base away. The chain employs TRBV27 and TRBJ2-3; no reliable D call. V was pared by 5 bases and J by 1 base, with 1 base between. The V gene's germline CDR1 is MNHEY and CDR2 SMNVEV (reference sequence). CDR3 length: 11 amino acids. In DNA, the CDR3 is TGTGCCAGCAGTCGCACAGATACGCAGTATTTT. Its translation: CASSRTDTQYF.

This chain joins TRBV7-2 and TRBJ2-1; unclear D gene. The V gene's germline CDR1 is SGHTA and CDR2 FQGNSA. V was shortened by 4 bases and J by 5 bases, with 6 bases between the two germline ends. This CDR3 is 12 amino acids long. The chain's CDR3 is CASSSINNEQFF. In DNA form, the CDR3 reads TGTGCCAGCAGCTCGATCAACAATGAGCAGTTCTTC.

This chain connects TRBV11-2 to TRBJ2-3; TRBD2 agrees at 9 bases. Trimming at V came to 7 bases and at J to 9 bases, leaving 11 bases not matched to a gene. CDR3 length equals 14 residues. CDR1 SGHAT and CDR2 FQNNGV come from the germline V gene. The CDR3 region has the DNA TGTGCCAGCAAAATAGCGGGAGCGGGTCGCACGCAGTATTTT. Its protein product is CASKIAGAGRTQYF.

In this sample, this clone turned up a few times. The chain couples TRBV10-2 to TRBJ2-7, with a possible D match to TRBD2 (6 bases). V was clipped by 8 bases and J by 3 bases, with 14 bases between them. Per the germline V gene, CDR1 is WSHSY and CDR2 is SAAADI. The CDR3 spans 13 residues. CDR3 sequence (DNA): TGCGCCAGCCTCGGAGGGAAAATCTACGAGCAGTACTTC. Translation gives CASLGGKIYEQYF.

There are a few counts of this clone. The J gene is TRBJ1-2, the V gene TRBV4-3; D unresolved. The length of the CDR3 is 13 residues. Trimming shortened V by 1 base and J by 7 bases, and 10 bases separated the two germline ends. CDR1 and CDR2 (germline): LGHNA, YSLEER. The CDR3 sequence: CASSQGREVGYTF. In DNA, the CDR3 is TGCGCCAGCAGCCAAGGGAGGGAGGTTGGCTACACCTTC.

The genes are TRBV9 and TRBJ1-2; unclear D gene. V was pared by 0 bases and J by 6 bases, with 9 bases between. The CDR3 contains 13 residues. Per the germline V gene, CDR1 is SGDLS and CDR2 is YYNGEE. This CDR3 reads CASSVGQKDGYTF. The CDR3 nucleotides read TGTGCCAGCAGCGTAGGGCAAAAAGATGGCTACACCTTC.

The chain joins TRBV18 to TRBJ1-2; TRBD1 matches 8 bases. The germline CDR1 and CDR2 sequences are KGHSH and LQKENI. This CDR3 region has 14 residues. Trimming took 4 bases from V and 8 from J; bases not matched to a gene: 9. DNA for the CDR3: TGTGCCAGCTCACTATCAACAGGGGGATACGGCTACACCTTC. Encoded protein: CASSLSTGGYGYTF.

This clone was seen more than once but under ten times. The chain joins TRBV4-2 to TRBJ2-3, with D tentatively TRBD2 (6 bases). V lost 1 base to trimming and J lost 10 bases, with 9 bases between them. The length of the CDR3 is 12 residues. Germline values: CDR1 LGHNA, CDR2 YNFKEQ. The CDR3 DNA is TGTGCCAGCAGCCAAGTGCCGGGAGCGCAGTATTTT. Protein: CASSQVPGAQYF.

The CDR3 DNA reads as TGCGCCAGCAGCTCCGGACAGTCGAACACCGGGGAGCTGTTTTTT. It specifies CASSSGQSNTGELFF. V is TRBV5-1 and J is TRBJ2-2; TRBD1 is a possible D gene (6 bases). V lost 3 bases and J 0 bases, leaving 9 bases between the germline ends. Germline CDR1 and CDR2: SGHRS and YFSETQ. This CDR3 spans 15 amino acids.

The chain combines TRBV6-1 with TRBJ1-5; 10 bases line up with TRBD1. The CDR3 length is 15 residues. Trimming took 5 bases from V and 4 from J; bases not matched to a gene: 5. Germline V gene lookup returns CDR1 MNHNS and CDR2 SASEGT. In DNA form, the CDR3 reads TGTGCCAGCAGTTCGGACAGGGGGGAAAATCAGCCCCAGCATTTT. Its protein product is CASSSDRGENQPQHF.

As regards this clone: Other DNA sequences in the sample encode the same CDR3. V usage is TRBV7-2 and J usage is TRBJ2-2, with D uncertain. There are 13 residues in the CDR3. Germline V CDR1 and CDR2: SGHTA, FQGNSA. V lost 5 bases, J lost 2 bases, and 6 bases lay in between. The CDR3, as DNA: TGTGCCAGCAGCCCAGCCAACACCGGGGAGCTGTTTTTT. It yields the protein CASSPANTGELFF.

The genes are TRBV4-1 and TRBJ2-4; D may correspond to TRBD1 or TRBD2 (5 bases each). The V gene's germline CDR1 is MGHRA and CDR2 YSYEKL. The CDR3 is made up of 13 amino acids. The germline V and J ends were trimmed by 4 bases and 8 bases, with 12 bases remaining between them. The DNA for the CDR3 is TGCGCCAGCAGCCTCCGGGACCATCACATTCAGTACTTC. Protein product: CASSLRDHHIQYF.

The chain uses TRBV11-2 and TRBJ2-7; D perhaps matches TRBD1 (7 bases). With 7 bases removed from V and 1 base from J, the gap between germline ends came to 17 bases. Germline CDR1 is SGHAT and CDR2 is FQNNGV. This CDR3 has 15 residues. The CDR3 loop is CASTAMAGGSYEQYF. The CDR3 DNA reads as TGTGCCAGCACCGCAATGGCAGGGGGGTCCTACGAGCAGTACTTC. The variable domain in full, completed from reference TRBV11-2 and TRBJ2-7, reads EAGVAQSPRYKIIEKRQSVAFWCNPISGHATLYWYQQILGQGPKLLIQFQNNGVVDDSQLPKDRFSAERLKGVDSTLKIQPAKLEDSAVYLCASTAMAGGSYEQYFGPGTRLTVT.

This clone has only a few counts. This sequence joins TRBV29-1 and TRBJ1-2, with D tentatively TRBD1 (5 bases). Germline V lookup: CDR1 SQVTM, CDR2 ANQGSEA. The ends were cut back, 5 bases at V and 8 bases at J, with 24 bases in the middle. The CDR3 spans 15 residues. CDR3 residues: CSVPHGRDVMRGYTF. The CDR3 DNA is TGCAGCGTTCCACACGGCCGGGACGTAATGAGGGGCTACACCTTC.

The chain recombines TRBV2 with TRBJ2-3, with 9 bases fitting TRBD1. Trimming at V came to 6 bases and at J to 2 bases, leaving 3 bases not matched to a gene. This CDR3 is 14 amino acids long. Germline V gene data show CDR1 as SNHLY and CDR2 as FYNNEI. The CDR3: CASRGDRATDTQYF. CDR3 in DNA: TGTGCCAGCAGGGGGGACAGGGCCACAGATACGCAGTATTTT.

This clone was observed a few times. The identical CDR3 is also encoded by other nucleotide sequences in the sample. The gene calls are TRBV18 and TRBJ1-1, with D uncertain. This CDR3 spans 12 amino acids. Between the trimmed V and J ends, which lost 3 bases and 1 base, there was a span of 3 bases. CDR1 is KGHSH, CDR2 LQKENI, per germline. CDR3 region: CASSPGNTEAFF. CDR3 DNA: TGTGCCAGCTCACCGGGGAACACTGAAGCTTTCTTT.

This chain uses TRBV5-1 with TRBJ2-2, with 10 bases identical to TRBD2. The CDR3 has 14 residues. Unmatched junction bases numbered 3, after V lost 6 bases and J lost 4 bases. CDR1 SGHRS and CDR2 YFSETQ come from the germline V gene. The CDR3 DNA sequence: TGCGCCAGCAAACTAGCGGGGAGCACCGGGGAGCTGTTTTTT. Amino acid sequence: CASKLAGSTGELFF.

This clone has more than one count but fewer than ten. V is TRBV9 and J is TRBJ2-1; TRBD2 matches at 8 bases. V shed 4 bases, J shed 4 bases, and the junction held 16 bases outside the gene matches. Germline loops: CDR1 SGDLS, CDR2 YYNGEE. The CDR3 has 18 residues. In nucleotides, the CDR3 is TGTGCCAGCAGCTCCCACCCCTCAGCGGGGGTCTTATACAATGAGCAGTTCTTC. Translated: CASSSHPSAGVLYNEQFF.

This clone was observed a few times. The chain uses TRBV4-3 and TRBJ1-2; TRBD1 matches at 7 bases. From germline, CDR1 is LGHNA and CDR2 YSLEER. This CDR3 comprises 14 residues. Unmatched junction bases numbered 10, after V lost 6 bases and J lost 6 bases. CDR3 residues: CASSGGEGAHGYTF. The CDR3, as DNA: TGCGCCAGCAGTGGCGGAGAGGGGGCTCATGGCTACACCTTC.

This clone was counted a few times. The rearrangement links TRBV10-3 to TRBJ1-2; 9 nucleotides match TRBD1. The CDR3 has 13 residues. The germline V gene encodes CDR1 ENHRY and CDR2 SYGVKD. The junction had 5 bases not matched to a gene; V was cut back by 10 bases and J by 2 bases. CDR3 region: CATGTGPNYGYTF. The CDR3 DNA is TGTGCCACCGGGACAGGGCCCAACTATGGCTACACCTTC.

V gene TRBV7-9 combines with J gene TRBJ1-3, with no clear D. The CDR3 is 14 residues long. Germline CDR1 reads SEHNR; CDR2 reads FQNEAQ (reference sequence). V lost 2 bases to trimming and J lost 4 bases, with 9 bases between them. For the CDR3, the DNA is TGTGCCAGCAGCTTAACCGAGCTGGGAAACACCATATATTTT. It codes for CASSLTELGNTIYF.

This chain links TRBV5-4 with TRBJ2-5; TRBD1 aligns across 8 bases. The ends lost 4 bases at V and 5 bases at J; junction bases unmatched: 10. Germline lookup yields CDR1 SGHNT and CDR2 YYREEE (reference sequence). The CDR3 sequence is 15 residues long. CDR3 DNA sequence: TGTGCCAGCAGCCCAGGACAGGGACCGTCGGAGACCCAGTACTTC. It translates to CASSPGQGPSETQYF.